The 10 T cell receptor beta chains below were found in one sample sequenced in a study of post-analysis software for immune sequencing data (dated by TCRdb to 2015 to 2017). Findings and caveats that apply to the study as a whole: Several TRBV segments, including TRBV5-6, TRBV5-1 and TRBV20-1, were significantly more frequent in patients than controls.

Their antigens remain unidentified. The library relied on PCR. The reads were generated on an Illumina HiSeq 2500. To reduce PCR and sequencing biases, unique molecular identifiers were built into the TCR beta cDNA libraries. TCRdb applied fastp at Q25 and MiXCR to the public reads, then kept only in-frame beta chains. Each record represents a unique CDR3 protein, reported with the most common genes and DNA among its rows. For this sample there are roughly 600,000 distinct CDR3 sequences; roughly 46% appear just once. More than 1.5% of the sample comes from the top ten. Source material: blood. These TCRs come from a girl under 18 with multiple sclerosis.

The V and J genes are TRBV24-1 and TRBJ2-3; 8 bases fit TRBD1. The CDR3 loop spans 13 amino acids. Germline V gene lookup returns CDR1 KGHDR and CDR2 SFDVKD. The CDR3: CATGQGGTDTQYF. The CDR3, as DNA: TGTGCTACCGGACAGGGCGGCACAGATACGCAGTATTTT.

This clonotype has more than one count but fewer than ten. This chain's CDR3 is CASSGRTGGVFIVEQYF. In nucleotides, the CDR3 is TGTGCCAGCAGCGGACGGACAGGAGGCGTTTTTATAGTAGAGCAGTACTTC. V usage is TRBV3-1 and J usage is TRBJ2-4, with TRBD1 matching over 7 bases. V was clipped by 5 bases and J by 13 bases; unmatched bases: 23. The CDR3 loop spans 17 amino acids. Germline CDR1 and CDR2: LGHDT and YNNKEL (reference sequence).

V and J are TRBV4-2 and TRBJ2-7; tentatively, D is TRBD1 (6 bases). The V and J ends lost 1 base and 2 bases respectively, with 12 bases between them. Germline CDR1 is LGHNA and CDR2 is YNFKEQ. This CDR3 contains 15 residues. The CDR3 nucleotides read TGTGCCAGCAGCCAAGCGAGCAGGGACACCTACGAGCAGTACTTC. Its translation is CASSQASRDTYEQYF.

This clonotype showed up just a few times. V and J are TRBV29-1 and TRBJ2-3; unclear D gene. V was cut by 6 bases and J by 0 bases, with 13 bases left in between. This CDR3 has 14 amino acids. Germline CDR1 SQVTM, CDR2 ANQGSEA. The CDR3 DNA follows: TGCAGCGTGTCGGCGACCACTAGCACAGATACGCAGTATTTT. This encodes CSVSATTSTDTQYF.

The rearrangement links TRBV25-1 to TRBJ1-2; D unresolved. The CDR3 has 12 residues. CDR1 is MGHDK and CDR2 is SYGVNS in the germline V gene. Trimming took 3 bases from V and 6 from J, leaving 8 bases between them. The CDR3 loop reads CASSDGGDGYTF. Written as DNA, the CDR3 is TGTGCCAGCAGTGACGGTGGTGATGGCTACACCTTC.

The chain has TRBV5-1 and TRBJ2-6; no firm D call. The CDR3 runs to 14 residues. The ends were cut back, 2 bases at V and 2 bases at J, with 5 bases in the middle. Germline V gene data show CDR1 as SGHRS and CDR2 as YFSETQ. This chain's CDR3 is CASSFSPGANVLTF. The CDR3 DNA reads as TGCGCCAGCAGCTTTTCCCCTGGGGCCAACGTCCTGACTTTC.

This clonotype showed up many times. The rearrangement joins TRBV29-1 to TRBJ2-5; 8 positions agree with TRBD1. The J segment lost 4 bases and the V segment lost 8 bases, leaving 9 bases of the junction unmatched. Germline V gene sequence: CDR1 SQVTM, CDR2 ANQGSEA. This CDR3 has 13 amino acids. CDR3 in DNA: TGCAGCTCAGACAGGGGTATCGGAGAGACCCAGTACTTC. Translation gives CSSDRGIGETQYF.

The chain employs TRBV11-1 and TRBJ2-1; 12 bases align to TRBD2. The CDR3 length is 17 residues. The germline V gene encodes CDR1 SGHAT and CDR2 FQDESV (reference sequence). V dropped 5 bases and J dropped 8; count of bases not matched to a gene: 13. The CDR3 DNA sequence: TGTGCCAGCAGCCCCAAATCGGGGTCTAGCGGGAGGGATGAGCAGTTCTTC. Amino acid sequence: CASSPKSGSSGRDEQFF.

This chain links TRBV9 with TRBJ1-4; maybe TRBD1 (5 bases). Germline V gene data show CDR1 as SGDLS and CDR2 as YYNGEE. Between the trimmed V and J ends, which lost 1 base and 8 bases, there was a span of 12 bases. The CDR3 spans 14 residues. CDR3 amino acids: CASSVRDGTEKLFF. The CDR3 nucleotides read TGTGCCAGCAGCGTACGGGACGGAACCGAAAAACTGTTTTTT.

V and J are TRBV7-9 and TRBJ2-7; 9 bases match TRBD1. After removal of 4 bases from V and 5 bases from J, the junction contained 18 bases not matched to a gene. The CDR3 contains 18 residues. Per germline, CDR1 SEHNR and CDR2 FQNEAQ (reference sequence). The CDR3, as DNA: TGTGCCAGCAGCTCCTTACCGGTCCCCCAGGACAGGGGAAACGAGCAGTACTTC. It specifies CASSSLPVPQDRGNEQYF.